This T cell receptor (beta chain) was found in a study of OX40 agonist ivuxolimab in advanced cancers. The data were produced by immunoSEQ multiplex PCR, yet TCRdb's version contains in-frame clones alone and is incomplete. The sample holds about 92,000 clones, 84% seen once. There are 14 residues in the CDR3. The V segment lost 2 bases and the J segment 7 bases; nucleotides outside the gene matches: 5. The germline V gene has CDR1 LNHDA and CDR2 SQIVND (reference sequence). This sequence joins TRBV19 and TRBJ2-1, with 7 bases lining up with TRBD2. The origin of this receptor is an adult with an advanced solid tumor such as melanoma, head and neck, liver or kidney cancer. Sequencing used CD4+ or CD8+ T cells sorted from blood, obtained in a trial of the OX40 agonist ivuxolimab. CDR3 bases: TGTGCCAGTAGTATATTTCTAGCGGCTAATGAGCAGTTCTTC. This encodes CASSIFLAANEQFF.